The 31 T cell receptor beta chains reported below all come from one sample, sequenced in a study of immune characteristics of hereditary and idiopathic chronic pancreatitis. Total pancreatectomy with islet autotransplantation was the source of the chronic pancreatitis pancreas tissue. Produced via immunoSEQ multiplex PCR; TCRdb's table is partial and in-frame only. Of roughly 9,000 clones detected, 75% to 85% appear once; the ten largest clones hold 12% to 15%. The sequenced sample consisted of pancreas tissue with idiopathic chronic pancreatitis. Receptors were obtained from a human donor with chronic pancreatitis.

The chain couples TRBV30 to TRBJ2-7; 7 nucleotides align to TRBD2. Trimming removed 6 bases from V and 5 bases from J; junction bases left unmatched: 13. The CDR3 is 14 amino acids. The germline gives CDR1 GTSNPN, CDR2 SVGIG (reference sequence). The CDR3 nucleotides read TGTGCCTGTCAAATAACGGGGAGGGGCCACGAGCAGTACTTC. This gives the protein CACQITGRGHEQYF.

The rearrangement links TRBV28 to TRBJ2-7; D might be TRBD2 (6 bases). The CDR3 has 14 amino acids. Germline V gene lookup returns CDR1 MDHEN and CDR2 SYDVKM. V lost 8 bases and J 0 bases, leaving 14 bases between the germline ends. The CDR3 reads CASRRGISSYEQYF. The CDR3 region has the DNA TGTGCCAGCCGACGGGGGATCAGCTCCTACGAGCAGTACTTC.

This chain connects TRBV21-1 to TRBJ2-5; TRBD2, the table's D call, was not compared with the DNA. TRBV21-1 is a pseudogene. The CDR3 has 14 residues. CDR3 in amino acids: CASSIKRREETQYF. The CDR3 nucleotides read TGTGCCAGCAGCATCAAGCGTCGAGAAGAGACCCAGTACTTC.

This rearrangement joins TRBV15 to TRBJ2-2; D unclear. V lost 1 base and J 0 bases, leaving 3 bases between the germline ends. Germline lookup yields CDR1 LNHNV and CDR2 YYDKDF (reference sequence). This CDR3 has 14 residues. Here the CDR3 DNA reads TGTGCCACCAGCAGAGCGGCGAACACCGGGGAGCTGTTTTTT. It encodes CATSRAANTGELFF.

The gene calls are TRBV3-1 (or the pseudogene TRBV3-2) and TRBJ2-1; possible D gene TRBD2, 6 bases. Germline V gives CDR1 LGHDT, CDR2 YNNKEL (reference sequence). This CDR3 comprises 14 residues. V was cut by 3 bases and J by 7 bases, with 13 bases left in between. The CDR3 sequence is CASSQLEGQNEQFF. CDR3 bases: TGTGCCAGCAGCCAGTTGGAGGGCCAGAATGAGCAGTTCTTC.

The V call is TRBV5-1, the J call TRBJ1-3; 11 nucleotides agree with TRBD1. V dropped 4 bases and J dropped 2; count of bases not matched to a gene: 8. Germline CDR1 SGHRS, CDR2 YFSETQ. This CDR3 has 17 amino acids. CDR3 sequence: CASSPKPGQGAGNTIYF. As DNA, the CDR3 is TGCGCCAGCAGCCCTAAACCGGGACAGGGGGCTGGAAACACCATATATTTT. The full variable domain, rest sourced from reference TRBV5-1 and TRBJ1-3, is KAGVTQTPRYLIKTRGQQVTLSCSPISGHRSVSWYQQTPGQGLQFLFEYFSETQRNKGNFPGRFSGRQFSNSRSEMNVSTLELGDSALYLCASSPKPGQGAGNTIYFGEGSWLTVV.

The chain carries TRBV7-3 and TRBJ2-5; the D call may be TRBD1 or TRBD2 (5 bases each). Germline-derived CDR1 and CDR2 are SGHTA and FQGTGA. The CDR3 extends over 13 amino acids. V was clipped by 5 bases and J by 5 bases, with 12 bases between them. The CDR3 spells CASSPREGETQYF. The CDR3 coding sequence is TGTGCCAGCAGCCCCCGTGAGGGGGAGACCCAGTACTTC.

The rearrangement uses TRBV4-1 and TRBJ1-2, with D possibly matching TRBD1 (5 bases). Trimming removed 0 bases from V and 6 bases from J, with 14 bases in between. CDR1 and CDR2 from the germline V gene are MGHRA and YSYEKL. This CDR3 is 15 amino acids long. CDR3 loop: CASSQEVGRLDGYTF. CDR3 sequence (DNA): TGCGCCAGCAGCCAAGAGGTGGGACGCCTAGATGGCTACACCTTC.

V is TRBV6-5 and J is TRBJ2-2; tentative D call: TRBD1 (5 bases). Trimming stripped 7 bases from V and 1 base from J, with 10 bases between. The CDR3 is 14 residues long. Looked up from germline, CDR1 is MNHEY and CDR2 is SVGAGI. The CDR3 DNA reads as TGTGCCAGCAAGGGGATGGTGAACACCGGGGAGCTGTTTTTT. Translated: CASKGMVNTGELFF.

The chain employs TRBV19 and TRBJ2-1, with 9 bases identical to TRBD2. The CDR3 totals 14 residues. The V gene end was trimmed by 1 base and the J gene end by 9 bases; junction bases not matched to a gene: 4. Germline CDR1 is LNHDA and CDR2 is SQIVND (reference sequence). This CDR3 is CASSIGTSAAEQFF. The DNA of the CDR3 is TGTGCCAGTAGTATAGGGACTAGCGCGGCTGAGCAGTTCTTC.

The chain combines TRBV4-1 with TRBJ2-7, with D unresolved. V was clipped by 0 bases and J by 4 bases, with 10 bases between them. Germline CDR1 reads MGHRA; CDR2 reads YSYEKL. The CDR3 is 14 amino acids. The CDR3 DNA follows: TGCGCCAGCAGCCAAGAGGATCCCCCGTACGAGCAGTACTTC. Translation gives CASSQEDPPYEQYF.

This chain uses TRBV6-5 with TRBJ1-2, with D uncertain. Looked up from germline, CDR1 is MNHEY and CDR2 is SVGAGI. CDR3 size: 13 residues. V was cut by 4 bases and J by 1 base, with 7 bases left in between. The chain's CDR3 is CASSSVNNYGYTF. The CDR3 DNA follows: TGTGCCAGCAGTTCAGTTAATAACTATGGCTACACCTTC.

The V gene is TRBV30, the J gene TRBJ2-7; no clear D gene. Between the trimmed V and J ends, which lost 4 bases and 7 bases, there was a span of 11 bases. The germline V gene encodes CDR1 GTSNPN and CDR2 SVGIG (reference sequence). This CDR3 is 11 amino acids long. The DNA of the CDR3 is TGTGCCTGGACAGACGCTTTAGAGCAGTACTTC. Residues: CAWTDALEQYF.

The V call is TRBV2, the J call TRBJ1-1, with 7 bases that match TRBD1. Losses at the gene ends were 3 bases for V and 5 bases for J; bases not matched to a gene: 9. Germline lookup yields CDR1 SNHLY and CDR2 FYNNEI. The CDR3 extends over 15 amino acids. The chain's CDR3 is CASSENRGFGTEAFF. The CDR3 nucleotides are TGTGCCAGCAGTGAGAACAGGGGATTTGGTACTGAAGCTTTCTTT. Variable domain in full (rest from reference TRBV2 and TRBJ1-1): EPEVTQTPSHQVTQMGQEVILRCVPISNHLYFYWYRQILGQKVEFLVSFYNNEISEKSEIFDDQFSVERPDGSNFTLKIRSTKLEDSAMYFCASSENRGFGTEAFFGQGTRLTVV.

With regard to this clone: A read error may account for a junction end that differs from germline. The chain recombines TRBV2 with TRBJ2-1, with TRBD2 matching over 13 bases. Germline CDR1 reads SNHLY; CDR2 reads FYNNEI. The CDR3 covers 15 residues. The CDR3 nucleotides are TGTGCCAGCTTCCGGACTAGCGGGGGCTACGATGAGCAGTTCTTC. This codes for CASFRTSGGYDEQFF.

The rearrangement joins TRBV6-1 to TRBJ1-2, with D uncertain. Germline V gene lookup returns CDR1 MNHNS and CDR2 SASEGT. The CDR3 totals 16 residues. Trimming left V 3 bases short and J 0 bases short, with 14 bases between. This CDR3 is CASSDQAYLANYGYTF. For the CDR3, the DNA is TGTGCCAGCAGTGATCAGGCTTACTTAGCTAACTATGGCTACACCTTC.

The chain has TRBV5-1 and TRBJ1-2, with D possibly TRBD1 on 6 matching bases. Germline V gene data show CDR1 as SGHRS and CDR2 as YFSETQ. The CDR3 is 16 amino acids. The V and J ends lost 0 bases and 4 bases respectively, with 16 bases between them. The CDR3 is CASSLAVGGEGYGYTF. The CDR3 DNA reads TGCGCCAGCAGCTTGGCCGTAGGGGGAGAGGGCTATGGCTACACCTTC.

This chain uses TRBV6-6 with TRBJ2-5; no clear D. V was trimmed by 2 bases and J by 5 bases, leaving 3 bases between them. Per the germline V gene, CDR1 is MNHNY and CDR2 is SVGAGI (reference sequence). This CDR3 spans 11 amino acids. The chain's CDR3 is CASSYLETQYF. The CDR3 bases are TGTGCCAGCAGTTACCTTGAGACCCAGTACTTC.

About this clone itself: One end of the junction fails to match germline, which may point to a read error. The chain uses TRBV5-8 and TRBJ1-1, with TRBD1 identical over 12 bases. The CDR3 consists of 16 residues. The germline gives CDR1 SGHTS, CDR2 YDEGEE. CDR3 loop: CASRLGWDRGLTEAFF. CDR3 nucleotides: TGTGCCAGCAGGTTGGGGTGGGACAGGGGGCTCACTGAAGCTTTCTTT.

The chain employs TRBV19 and TRBJ2-3, with TRBD1 matching 9 bases. In germline, CDR1 is LNHDA, CDR2 SQIVND (reference sequence). The V segment lost 6 bases and the J segment 1 base; nucleotides outside the gene matches: 8. This CDR3 has 16 amino acids. The CDR3 coding sequence is TGTGCCAGTAGCCGCAACCGGGACAGGGGCACAGATACGCAGTATTTT. Protein product: CASSRNRDRGTDTQYF.

This clone is a singleton in its sample. The J gene is TRBJ1-4, the V gene TRBV15; maybe TRBD1 (5 bases). V lost 3 bases to trimming and J lost 5 bases, with 10 bases between them. Germline loops: CDR1 LNHNV, CDR2 YYDKDF (reference sequence). This CDR3 region has 14 residues. This CDR3 is CATSSRQQNEKLFF. CDR3 nucleotide sequence: TGTGCCACCAGCAGTCGACAGCAAAATGAAAAACTGTTTTTT.

The V and J genes are TRBV5-6 and TRBJ2-7; D gene uncertain. The CDR3 spans 15 residues. V was shortened by 1 base and J by 5 bases, with 16 bases between the two germline ends. Germline CDR1 and CDR2: SGHDT and YYEEEE. The CDR3 nucleotides are TGTGCCAGCAGCTTGTCCGATGTAGGTTCCCACGAGCAGTACTTC. Translated: CASSLSDVGSHEQYF. The entire variable domain, with the rest obtained from reference TRBV5-6 and TRBJ2-7, is as follows: DAGVTQSPTHLIKTRGQQVTLRCSPKSGHDTVSWYQQALGQGPQFIFQYYEEEERQRGNFPDRFSGHQFPNYSSELNVNALLLGDSALYLCASSLSDVGSHEQYFGPGTRLTVT.

This clone has only a few counts. The chain combines TRBV15 with TRBJ1-5, with D perhaps matching TRBD1 (6 bases). Germline assignment: CDR1 LNHNV and CDR2 YYDKDF (reference sequence). This CDR3 contains 15 residues. The germline V and J ends were trimmed by 3 bases and 7 bases, with 16 bases remaining between them. CDR3: CATSSPTGMGQPQHF. Here the CDR3 DNA reads TGTGCCACCAGCAGCCCTACAGGGATGGGCCAGCCCCAGCATTTT.

This CDR3 is CASSQDSPGGSQPQHF. The CDR3 DNA sequence: TGCGCCAGCAGCCAAGATTCCCCGGGGGGGAGTCAGCCCCAGCATTTT. The J gene is TRBJ1-5, the V gene TRBV4-1; possibly TRBD1 for D (5 bases). The length of the CDR3 is 16 residues. V shed 0 bases and J shed 6 bases, with 15 bases lying between them. Germline assignment: CDR1 MGHRA and CDR2 YSYEKL.

In this sample, this clone turned up once. The genes are TRBV3-1 (or the pseudogene TRBV3-2) and TRBJ1-2; D is ambiguous. With 4 bases removed from V and 2 bases from J, the gap between germline ends came to 11 bases. The CDR3 sequence is 14 residues long. Germline V CDR1 and CDR2: LGHDT, YNNKEL (reference sequence). This CDR3 is CASSRTTGNYGYTF. The CDR3 DNA reads as TGTGCCAGCAGCCGGACTACGGGGAACTATGGCTACACCTTC.

The CDR3 sequence: CASSFYWEVNSPLHF. The CDR3 bases are TGTGCCAGCAGCTTTTATTGGGAGGTCAATTCACCCCTCCACTTT. The genes are TRBV5-5 and TRBJ1-6; D not resolved. Germline-derived CDR1 and CDR2 are SGHKS and YYEKEE (reference sequence). Deletions cut 2 bases from V and 7 bases from J, with 13 bases between. The CDR3 is 15 amino acids.

The gene calls are TRBV4-2 and TRBJ2-1, with D possibly being TRBD1 or TRBD2 (5 bases each). Germline V gene lookup returns CDR1 LGHNA and CDR2 YNFKEQ. The CDR3 runs 16 residues. V was cut by 0 bases and J by 3 bases, with 12 bases left in between. CDR3 DNA: TGTGCCAGCAGCCAAGATTGGGACGAGGTCTACAATGAGCAGTTCTTC. Residues: CASSQDWDEVYNEQFF.

This clone has just a few counts. The chain joins TRBV28 to TRBJ1-1, with a tentative D call TRBD1 (6 bases). The CDR3 is made up of 11 amino acids. CDR1 MDHEN and CDR2 SYDVKM come from the germline V gene. V was clipped by 2 bases and J by 8 bases, with 6 bases between them. The CDR3 region is CASSLGGEAFF. CDR3 coding DNA: TGTGCCAGCAGTTTAGGGGGCGAAGCTTTCTTT.

This chain's CDR3 is CASSQGFTGGAGEQFF. CDR3 nucleotides: TGTGCCAGCAGCCAAGGTTTTACCGGGGGGGCGGGTGAGCAGTTCTTC. The chain couples TRBV3-1 (or the pseudogene TRBV3-2) to TRBJ2-1, with 8 bases fitting TRBD2. V lost 1 base and J lost 9; bases outside the gene matches: 11. Germline-derived CDR1 and CDR2 are LGHDT and YNNKEL (reference sequence). CDR3 length equals 16 residues.

This CDR3 is CASSLGQGRSYEQYF. The CDR3 DNA follows: TGTGCCAGCTCATTAGGACAGGGTAGGTCCTACGAGCAGTACTTC. The rearrangement joins TRBV18 to TRBJ2-7, with 8 bases aligning to TRBD1. The CDR3 runs 15 residues. Germline lookup yields CDR1 KGHSH and CDR2 LQKENI. J was trimmed by 1 base and V by 5 bases; bases with no gene match: 7.

The chain recombines TRBV3-1 (or the pseudogene TRBV3-2) with TRBJ1-2; D perhaps matches TRBD1 (5 bases). Germline V gene sequence: CDR1 LGHDT, CDR2 YNNKEL (reference sequence). CDR3 length: 13 amino acids. The V and J ends lost 4 bases and 1 base respectively, with 7 bases between them. The CDR3 DNA follows: TGTGCCAGCAGCCGTGGGGGTAACTATGGCTACACCTTC. It encodes CASSRGGNYGYTF.